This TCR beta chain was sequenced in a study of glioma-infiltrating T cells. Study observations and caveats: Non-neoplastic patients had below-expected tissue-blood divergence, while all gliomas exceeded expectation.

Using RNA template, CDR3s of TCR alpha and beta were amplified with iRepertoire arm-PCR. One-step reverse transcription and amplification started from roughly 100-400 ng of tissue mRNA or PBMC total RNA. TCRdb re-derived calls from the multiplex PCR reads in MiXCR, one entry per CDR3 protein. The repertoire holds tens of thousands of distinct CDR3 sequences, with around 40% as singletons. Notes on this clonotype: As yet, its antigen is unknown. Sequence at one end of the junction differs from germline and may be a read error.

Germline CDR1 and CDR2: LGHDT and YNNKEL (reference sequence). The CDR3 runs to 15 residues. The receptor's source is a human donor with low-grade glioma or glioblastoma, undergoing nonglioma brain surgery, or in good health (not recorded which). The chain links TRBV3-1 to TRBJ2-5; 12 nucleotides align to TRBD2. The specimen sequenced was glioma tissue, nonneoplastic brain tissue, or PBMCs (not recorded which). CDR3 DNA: TGTGCCGGCAGGGAACTAGCGGGGGGTAAAGAGACACAGTACTTC. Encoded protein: CAGRELAGGKETQYF.